This TCR beta chain was observed in a study of blood T cell repertoires in COVID-19. Study details: The samples span acute and convalescent COVID-19 from the United States, Italy and Spain. PBMCs, B-cell-depleted T cells, or T cells provided the cDNA or gDNA that made up the material.

This clone was counted once. Original processing methods: Counts of nucleated cells, estimated from reference gene primer amplification, were obtained. Profiling relied on immunoSEQ multiplex PCR, and the TCRdb table lists in-frame clones only, not all of them. That table supplies the V and J calls and clone size; D and trimming were determined from the DNA. The table shows under 200,000 clones, with roughly 88% occurring only once. The germline gives CDR1 ENHRY, CDR2 SYGVKD. V was trimmed by 2 bases and J by 1 base, leaving 8 bases between them. There are 14 residues in the CDR3. The source of this sequence is a man younger than 30 with acute or convalescent COVID-19. The chain uses TRBV10-3 and TRBJ1-1, with D hard to call. Sequencing was carried out using peripheral blood. The CDR3 nucleotides are TGTGCCATCAGTGAGCCACACCCGAACACTGAAGCTTTCTTT. Encoded protein: CAISEPHPNTEAFF.